The 29 T cell receptor beta chains below all came from one sample that was sequenced in a study of PD-L1 blockade in urothelial cancer. The table came from immunoSEQ multiplex PCR; TCRdb's copy has only in-frame clones and leaves some out. The sample includes tens of thousands of clones, more than 80% of them seen just once. Time point of the sample: pretreatment peripheral blood. The sequenced sample was PBMCs, obtained around atezolizumab (anti-PD-L1) treatment. The source of these receptors is a man aged 65-85 years with urothelial cancer.

The chain couples TRBV4-2 to TRBJ1-6; TRBD1 matches 7 bases. The junction had 12 bases not matched to a gene; V was cut back by 0 bases and J by 7 bases. This CDR3 contains 18 residues. Germline CDR1 and CDR2: LGHNA and YNFKEQ. CDR3 sequence reads: CASSQDWGTAELNSPLHF. Written as DNA, the CDR3 is TGTGCCAGCAGCCAAGACTGGGGGACAGCAGAACTCAATTCACCCCTCCACTTT.

CDR3 nucleotides: TGTGCCAGCAGCGTAGATCAGGGGGCTGGAAACACCATATATTTT. This encodes CASSVDQGAGNTIYF. The chain recombines TRBV9 with TRBJ1-3; TRBD1 matches at 7 bases. CDR3 length: 15 amino acids. V trimming: 0 bases; J trimming: 2 bases; junction bases outside the gene matches: 2. The germline gives CDR1 SGDLS, CDR2 YYNGEE.

The chain joins TRBV6-4 to TRBJ2-7, with 7 bases matching TRBD2. V dropped 4 bases and J dropped 1; count of bases not matched to a gene: 13. The CDR3 length is 17 residues. Looked up from germline, CDR1 is MRHNA and CDR2 is SNTAGT. The CDR3 bases are TGTGCCAGCAGTGGGTCACGGGACTATTCCCCTTCCTACGAGCAGTACTTC. Protein: CASSGSRDYSPSYEQYF.

The chain recombines TRBV5-1 with TRBJ1-1; TRBD1 aligns across 7 bases. The V segment lost 8 bases and the J segment 1 base; nucleotides outside the gene matches: 8. The CDR3 spans 14 residues. The V gene's germline CDR1 is SGHRS and CDR2 YFSETQ. The CDR3 spells CASRQGTANTEAFF. CDR3 in DNA: TGCGCCAGTAGACAGGGTACAGCGAACACTGAAGCTTTCTTT.

V is TRBV9 and J is TRBJ2-7; maybe TRBD2 (6 bases). CDR1 and CDR2 from the germline V gene are SGDLS and YYNGEE. The CDR3 has 13 residues. Deletions cut 0 bases from V and 7 bases from J, with 11 bases between. CDR3 nucleotide sequence: TGTGCCAGCAGCGTAGGGGGGGTCGGGGAGCAGTACTTC. Translating gives CASSVGGVGEQYF.

Turning to this clone: The sample has other DNA sequences that encode this CDR3 too. The chain links TRBV18 to TRBJ2-7, with a possible D match to TRBD1 (5 bases). Trimming took off 2 bases at V and 1 base at J, with 6 bases between the two ends. Germline V gives CDR1 KGHSH, CDR2 LQKENI. This CDR3 region has 13 residues. CDR3 nucleotide sequence: TGTGCCAGCTCACCAGGACATTCCTACGAGCAGTACTTC. It codes for CASSPGHSYEQYF.

V usage is TRBV21-1 and J usage is TRBJ1-1; the D call of TRBD1 is as the table states it, not checked on the DNA. TRBV21-1 is a known pseudogene. CDR3 length: 15 amino acids. The chain's CDR3 is CASKKRTGENTEAFF. Written as DNA, the CDR3 is TGTGCCAGCAAGAAGAGGACAGGGGAGAACACTGAAGCTTTCTTT.

In this sample, this clone turned up a few times. The genes are TRBV7-9 and TRBJ2-3; TRBD2 agrees at 8 bases. This CDR3 is built from 16 residues. The V and J ends lost 5 bases and 5 bases, in that order; junction bases with no gene match: 12. Per the germline V gene, CDR1 is SEHNR and CDR2 is FQNEAQ (reference sequence). DNA of the CDR3: TGTGCCAGCAGCCCCGGGCTTAGCGGGGCGATAGATACGCAGTATTTT. It is translated as CASSPGLSGAIDTQYF.

This clone has only a few counts. This rearrangement joins TRBV15 to TRBJ2-1, with no clear D. V shed 4 bases and J shed 5 bases, with 12 bases lying between them. The CDR3 spans 14 residues. CDR1 is LNHNV and CDR2 is YYDKDF in the germline V gene (reference sequence). The CDR3 DNA is TGTGCCACCAGCAAAACGACTGAGAACAATGAGCAGTTCTTC. As protein: CATSKTTENNEQFF.

This clone was detected once. V gene TRBV21-1 combines with J gene TRBJ1-2; the DNA was not compared with TRBD1, the D call given in the table. TRBV21-1 is a listed pseudogene. CDR3 length: 17 amino acids. The CDR3 reads CASSFTGQPNWGYGYTF. The CDR3 nucleotides read TGTGCCAGCAGCTTTACGGGACAGCCCAATTGGGGCTATGGCTACACCTTC.

The chain uses TRBV9 and TRBJ2-2; the match to TRBD2 covers 7 bases. CDR1 and CDR2 from the germline V gene are SGDLS and YYNGEE. The CDR3 contains 16 residues. The junction had 3 bases not matched to a gene; V was cut back by 0 bases and J by 1 base. The CDR3 protein is CASSVDPSGNTGELFF. The DNA for the CDR3 is TGTGCCAGCAGCGTAGACCCTAGCGGGAACACCGGGGAGCTGTTTTTT. Complete variable domain (other parts from reference TRBV9 and TRBJ2-2): DSGVTQTPKHLITATGQRVTLRCSPRSGDLSVYWYQQSLDQGLQFLIQYYNGEERAKGNILERFSAQQFPDLHSELNLSSLELGDSALYFCASSVDPSGNTGELFFGEGSRLTVL.

This clone is deemed medium-sized. The V gene is TRBV7-9, the J gene TRBJ1-4; the D is unclear. The CDR3 totals 14 residues. V lost 5 bases, J lost 4 bases, and 11 bases lay in between. CDR1 and CDR2 (germline): SEHNR, FQNEAQ (reference sequence). CDR3 amino acids: CASSGEADNEKLFF. The CDR3 DNA reads TGTGCCAGCAGCGGAGAGGCAGATAATGAAAAACTGTTTTTT.

The chain is built from TRBV30 and TRBJ2-2, with D unresolved. The CDR3 is 12 residues long. Germline V gives CDR1 GTSNPN, CDR2 SVGIG (reference sequence). The V end was cut by 2 bases, the J end by 4 bases, with 5 bases between. The CDR3 DNA follows: TGTGCCTGGAGTACGGGCACCGGGGAGCTGTTTTTT. Its protein is CAWSTGTGELFF.

This chain joins TRBV11-3 and TRBJ2-3, with D perhaps TRBD1 (6 bases). The CDR3 is 14 residues long. The V gene lost 2 bases and the J gene lost 0 bases, with 6 bases spanning the gap. Germline-derived CDR1 and CDR2 are SGHNT and YENEEA. CDR3 protein: CASSLQGSTDTQYF. The CDR3 coding sequence is TGTGCCAGCAGCTTACAGGGGAGCACAGATACGCAGTATTTT.

The chain uses TRBV18 and TRBJ2-1, with D perhaps matching TRBD2 (5 bases). Germline V gene sequence: CDR1 KGHSH, CDR2 LQKENI. This CDR3 spans 14 amino acids. V was shortened by 2 bases and J by 3 bases, with 8 bases between the two germline ends. The chain's CDR3 is CASSPAGNYNEQFF. The CDR3 nucleotides are TGTGCCAGCTCACCAGCCGGGAACTACAATGAGCAGTTCTTC. Using reference TRBV18 and TRBJ2-1 for the parts outside the CDR3, the full variable domain is NAGVMQNPRHLVRRRGQEARLRCSPMKGHSHVYWYRQLPEEGLKFMVYLQKENIIDESGMPKERFSAEFPKEGPSILRIQQVVRGDSAAYFCASSPAGNYNEQFFGPGTRLTVL.

The chain employs TRBV2 and TRBJ1-1, with a tentative D call TRBD1 (6 bases). CDR1 and CDR2 from the germline V gene are SNHLY and FYNNEI. The CDR3 consists of 15 residues. V gave up 6 bases and J gave up 4 bases, with 18 bases separating them. This CDR3 is CASRGTAGEGTEAFF. The CDR3 DNA reads as TGTGCCAGCAGGGGGACGGCAGGGGAGGGCACTGAAGCTTTCTTT.

This chain uses TRBV11-3 with TRBJ2-1; D is perhaps TRBD2 (6 bases). V was clipped by 0 bases and J by 2 bases, with 14 bases between them. This CDR3 is built from 17 residues. Per the germline V gene, CDR1 is SGHNT and CDR2 is YENEEA. The CDR3 coding sequence is TGTGCCAGCAGCTTAGATGTATCGGGAGAGACCTACAATGAGCAGTTCTTC. Translated: CASSLDVSGETYNEQFF. Combining the CDR3 with reference TRBV11-3 and TRBJ2-1 gives the whole variable domain EAGVVQSPRYKIIEKKQPVAFWCNPISGHNTLYWYLQNLGQGPELLIRYENEEAVDDSQLPKDRFSAERLKGVDSTLKIQPAELGDSAVYLCASSLDVSGETYNEQFFGPGTRLTVL.

The chain has TRBV6-6 and TRBJ2-7; 8 nucleotides align to TRBD1. Trimming removed 4 bases from V and 4 bases from J; junction bases left unmatched: 6. The CDR3 sequence is 14 residues long. Germline lookup yields CDR1 MNHNY and CDR2 SVGAGI (reference sequence). The CDR3 nucleotides are TGTGCCAGCAGTTTTCAGGGGGCAGGGTACGAGCAGTACTTC. This gives the protein CASSFQGAGYEQYF.

The rearrangement uses TRBV7-3 and TRBJ2-1; D uncertain. CDR3 length equals 17 residues. The V end lost 5 bases, the J end lost 7 bases, and 24 bases lay between the germline ends. From germline, CDR1 is SGHTA and CDR2 FQGTGA. The CDR3 DNA is TGTGCCAGCAGCGTAGCAGTCGGTTCCACTGAAACTAATGAGCAGTTCTTC. Translating gives CASSVAVGSTETNEQFF. Full variable domain (remainder filled in from reference TRBV7-3 and TRBJ2-1): GAGVSQTPSNKVTEKGKYVELRCDPISGHTALYWYRQSLGQGPEFLIYFQGTGAADDSGLPNDRFFAVRPEGSVSTLKIQRTERGDSAVYLCASSVAVGSTETNEQFFGPGTRLTVL.

V gene TRBV5-1 combines with J gene TRBJ1-6; 11 nucleotides agree with TRBD1. With 3 bases clipped from V and 10 bases from J, the junction kept 6 bases outside the gene matches. The CDR3 covers 15 residues. Germline loops: CDR1 SGHRS, CDR2 YFSETQ. Here the CDR3 reads CASSSTGTGGSPLHF. The CDR3 DNA reads as TGCGCCAGCAGCTCAACCGGGACAGGGGGATCACCCCTCCACTTT.

The V gene is TRBV18, the J gene TRBJ2-1, with TRBD1 matching 9 bases. The CDR3 runs to 15 residues. CDR1 is KGHSH and CDR2 is LQKENI in the germline V gene. Unmatched junction bases numbered 1, after V lost 2 bases and J lost 2 bases. In DNA form, the CDR3 reads TGTGCCAGCTCACCAACAGGGGGCACCTACAATGAGCAGTTCTTC. Translated: CASSPTGGTYNEQFF. Variable domain in full (rest from reference TRBV18 and TRBJ2-1): NAGVMQNPRHLVRRRGQEARLRCSPMKGHSHVYWYRQLPEEGLKFMVYLQKENIIDESGMPKERFSAEFPKEGPSILRIQQVVRGDSAAYFCASSPTGGTYNEQFFGPGTRLTVL.

The V call is TRBV5-6, the J call TRBJ1-2, with 7 bases matching TRBD1. The germline V gene has CDR1 SGHDT and CDR2 YYEEEE. The CDR3 length is 16 residues. Trimming took 0 bases from V and 4 from J; bases not matched to a gene: 9. CDR3 nucleotides: TGTGCCAGCAGCTTGGGAGGGGGCGCTGGGGCCTATGGCTACACCTTC. Its translation: CASSLGGGAGAYGYTF.

This clone came up a few times. This chain connects TRBV5-1 to TRBJ1-1, with TRBD1 matching over 7 bases. The CDR3 consists of 14 residues. J lost 1 base, V lost 3 bases, and 3 bases had no gene match. Germline CDR1 SGHRS, CDR2 YFSETQ. The CDR3 here is CASSSGQWNTEAFF. For the CDR3, the DNA is TGCGCCAGCAGCTCGGGACAGTGGAACACTGAAGCTTTCTTT.

The chain links TRBV14 to TRBJ2-7; tentative D call: TRBD2 (5 bases). Germline V gives CDR1 SGHDN, CDR2 FVKESK. V was shortened by 10 bases and J by 0 bases, with 22 bases between the two germline ends. The CDR3 sequence is 16 residues long. This CDR3 reads CATRRWHPTLSYEQYF. In DNA form, the CDR3 reads TGTGCCACCCGGAGGTGGCACCCAACCCTCTCCTACGAGCAGTACTTC. The variable domain in full, with the rest retrieved from reference TRBV14 and TRBJ2-7, is EAGVTQFPSHSVIEKGQTVTLRCDPISGHDNLYWYRRVMGKEIKFLLHFVKESKQDESGMPNNRFLAERTGGTYSTLKVQPAELEDSGVYFCATRRWHPTLSYEQYFGPGTRLTVT.

This chain links TRBV19 with TRBJ2-7; D unresolved. V lost 1 base, J lost 7 bases, and 11 bases lay in between. The CDR3 spans 13 residues. Germline loops: CDR1 LNHDA, CDR2 SQIVND (reference sequence). The CDR3 DNA follows: TGTGCCAGTAGTATAGCAGCTGGAGAGGAGCAGTACTTC. This sequence encodes CASSIAAGEEQYF.

The rearrangement joins TRBV30 to TRBJ2-7; a possible D gene is TRBD2 (6 bases). The V gene's germline CDR1 is GTSNPN and CDR2 SVGIG (reference sequence). Trimming took off 2 bases at V and 9 bases at J, with 17 bases between the two ends. This CDR3 contains 13 residues. The CDR3 protein is CAWSTYTQGGQYF. Here the CDR3 DNA reads TGTGCCTGGAGTACCTACACCCAGGGAGGGCAGTACTTC.

This rearrangement joins TRBV28 to TRBJ1-4, with TRBD1 as a possible D gene (6 bases). The CDR3 contains 16 residues. Germline CDR1 is MDHEN and CDR2 is SYDVKM. Trimming took off 5 bases at V and 0 bases at J, with 13 bases between the two ends. CDR3 DNA sequence: TGTGCCAGCAGTCCCGAGGGGGGGCCAACTAATGAAAAACTGTTTTTT. It is translated as CASSPEGGPTNEKLFF.

There are a few counts of this clone. The chain recombines TRBV27 with TRBJ2-5; 10 bases are shared with TRBD1. The CDR3 spans 14 residues. Germline V gives CDR1 MNHEY, CDR2 SMNVEV (reference sequence). The V and J ends lost 5 bases and 4 bases, in that order; junction bases with no gene match: 4. The CDR3 DNA is TGTGCCAGCAGTGGACAGGGGGTGGGAGAGACCCAGTACTTC. Its translation: CASSGQGVGETQYF.

The chain has TRBV6-6 and TRBJ1-5; the match to TRBD1 covers 8 bases. This CDR3 is built from 15 residues. In germline, CDR1 is MNHNY, CDR2 SVGAGI (reference sequence). Germline trimming cut 6 bases from V and 5 bases from J; bases unmatched to any gene: 9. This chain's CDR3 is CASSPGQGADQPQHF. Here the CDR3 DNA reads TGTGCCAGCAGCCCCGGGCAGGGGGCTGATCAGCCCCAGCATTTT.